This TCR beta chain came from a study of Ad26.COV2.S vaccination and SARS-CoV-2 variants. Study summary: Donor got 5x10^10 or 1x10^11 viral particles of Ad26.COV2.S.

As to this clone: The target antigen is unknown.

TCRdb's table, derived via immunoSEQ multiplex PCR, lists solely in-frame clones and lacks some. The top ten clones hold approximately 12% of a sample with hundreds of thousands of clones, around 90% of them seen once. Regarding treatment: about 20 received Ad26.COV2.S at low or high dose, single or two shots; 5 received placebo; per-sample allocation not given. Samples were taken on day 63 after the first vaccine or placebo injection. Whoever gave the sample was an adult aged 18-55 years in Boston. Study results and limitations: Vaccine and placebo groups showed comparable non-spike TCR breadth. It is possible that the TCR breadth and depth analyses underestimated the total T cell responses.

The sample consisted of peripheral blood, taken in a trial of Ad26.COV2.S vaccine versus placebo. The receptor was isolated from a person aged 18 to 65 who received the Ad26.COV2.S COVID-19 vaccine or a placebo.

CDR3 nucleotide sequence: TGTGCCAGCAACCCTCTCGGTAACACTGAAGCTTTCTTT. It translates to CASNPLGNTEAFF. The chain employs TRBV7-9 and TRBJ1-1; D unresolved. The CDR3 is 13 amino acids. The germline CDR1 and CDR2 sequences are SEHNR and FQNEAQ (reference sequence). V was cut by 7 bases and J by 2 bases, with 11 bases left in between.